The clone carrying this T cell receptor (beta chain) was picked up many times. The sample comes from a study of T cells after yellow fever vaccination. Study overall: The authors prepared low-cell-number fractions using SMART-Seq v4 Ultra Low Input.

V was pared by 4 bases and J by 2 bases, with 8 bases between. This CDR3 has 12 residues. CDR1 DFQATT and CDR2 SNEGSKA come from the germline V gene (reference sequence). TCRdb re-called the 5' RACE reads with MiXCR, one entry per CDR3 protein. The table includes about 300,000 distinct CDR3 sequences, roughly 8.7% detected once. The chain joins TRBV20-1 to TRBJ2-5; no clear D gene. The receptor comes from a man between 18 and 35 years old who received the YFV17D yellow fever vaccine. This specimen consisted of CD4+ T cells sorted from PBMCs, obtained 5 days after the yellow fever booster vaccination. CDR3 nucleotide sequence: TGCAGTGCTAAGAAGGGACAAGAGACCCAGTACTTC. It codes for CSAKKGQETQYF.